The sequence of this T cell receptor beta chain was determined in a study of T cells in Graves' hyperthyroidism and ophthalmopathy. Study details: Specimen type is peripheral blood, collected at initial diagnosis prior to any treatment. Study conclusions and caveats: The blood repertoire included most of the expanded thyroid clonotypes above 0.001. Model predictions of ophthalmopathy came a median approximately 6 months before onset.

Researchers took RNA transcripts and amplified the TCR beta CDR3 regions from them. HTBI primers were the set used in a first-round RT-PCR of the TCR CDR3. TCRdb reanalysed the multiplex PCR reads using MiXCR and keeps one entry per CDR3 protein. The sample contains about 360,000 distinct CDR3 sequences, roughly 13% of which appear only once. This clonotype was seen many times. Its cognate antigen is unknown. Criteria for exclusion of patients were uncontrolled infection, other autoimmune disease, pregnancy or lactation. The sample comprised blood. The clonotype comes from a woman between 18 and 29 years old with Graves' hyperthyroidism.

The DNA for the CDR3 is TGTGCCAGCACCAACTGGGCTAGCGGAAAGTACGAGCAGTACTTC. As protein: CASTNWASGKYEQYF. V gene TRBV28 combines with J gene TRBJ2-7; 7 nucleotides line up with TRBD2. The V segment lost 7 bases and the J segment 4 bases; nucleotides outside the gene matches: 13. Per the germline V gene, CDR1 is MDHEN and CDR2 is SYDVKM. The CDR3 consists of 15 residues.